This T cell receptor (beta chain) was recorded in a study of CD8 T cells in Susac syndrome. With random hexamers, reverse transcription was performed on roughly 0.5 to 1 ug of RNA. MiXCR, run by TCRdb on the immunoSEQ multiplex PCR reads, gives a single entry per CDR3 protein. This table holds 250,000 to 300,000 distinct CDR3 sequences, approximately 90% found once. V lost 0 bases, J lost 7 bases, and 6 bases stayed unmatched. The CDR3 loop spans 16 amino acids. Germline lookup yields CDR1 SGDLS and CDR2 YYNGEE. The specimen sequenced was CD8+ T cells from PBMCs. This chain uses TRBV9 with TRBJ2-1, with 11 bases fitting TRBD2. The origin of this receptor is a human donor with multiple sclerosis. Here the CDR3 DNA reads TGTGCCAGCAGCGTAGGTGGTAGCGGGAGGGAAAATGAGCAGTTCTTC. Translation gives CASSVGGSGRENEQFF. The whole variable domain, filled in from reference TRBV9 and TRBJ2-1, reads DSGVTQTPKHLITATGQRVTLRCSPRSGDLSVYWYQQSLDQGLQFLIQYYNGEERAKGNILERFSAQQFPDLHSELNLSSLELGDSALYFCASSVGGSGRENEQFFGPGTRLTVL.